This TCR beta chain was profiled in a study of T cells in Graves' hyperthyroidism and ophthalmopathy. Study-wide findings and caveats: A 13 V-J signature model discriminated ophthalmopathy versus stable hyperthyroidism.

V dropped 3 bases and J dropped 5 bases, with 14 bases sitting between them. The CDR3 contains 14 residues. Germline lookup yields CDR1 SGHAT and CDR2 FQNNGV. This clonotype has ten or more counts. Its antigen is still unknown. RNA transcripts provided the source from which TCR beta CDR3 regions were amplified. During a first-round RT-PCR of the TCR CDR3, the HTBI primer set was used. TCRdb ran MiXCR on the multiplex PCR reads and lists one entry per CDR3 protein. The sample comprises fewer than 600,000 distinct CDR3 sequences, 14% of which are singletons, and around 14% rests with the top ten. The chain has TRBV11-2 and TRBJ2-7, with a possible D match to TRBD1 (5 bases). Input material: blood. This clonotype originated in a woman aged 40 to 50 with Graves' hyperthyroidism. Here the CDR3 reads CASSLEPGYNEQYF. Here the CDR3 DNA reads TGTGCCAGCAGCTTGGAACCAGGGTACAACGAGCAGTACTTC.